This T cell receptor (beta chain) was found in a study of cytomegalovirus exposure and HLA in healthy donors. The CDR3 is 13 residues long. Per the germline V gene, CDR1 is ENHRY and CDR2 is SYGVKD. Trimming removed 10 bases at V and 2 bases at J, with 14 bases between. Findings of the study overall: Among immune exposure information, only CMV serostatus was available. Sequences of the TCR beta chain were said to predict the HLA-A and HLA-B alleles of most subjects accurately.

This clone has a handful of counts. Its antigen is not known. With 60 Vbeta and 13 Jbeta primers, the PCR was carried out. Here immunoSEQ multiplex PCR was the method, and the copy in TCRdb shows in-frame clones only, minus some. The sample comprises roughly 80,000 clones, roughly 84% of which are singletons, and roughly 2.4% rests with the top ten. The gene calls are TRBV10-3 and TRBJ2-5; D is possibly TRBD1 (8 bases). Source material: PBMCs. The sequence came from a woman aged 45-59 years in good health and CMV-seronegative. This chain's CDR3 is CATDRGGQETQYF. The CDR3 DNA sequence: TGTGCCACCGACAGGGGAGGGCAAGAGACCCAGTACTTC.